This record concerns one T cell receptor beta chain sequence. Its antigen remains unidentified. The CDR3 runs to 16 residues. Trimming took off 1 base at V and 4 bases at J, with 16 bases between the two ends. Germline V lookup: CDR1 MNHNS, CDR2 SASEGT. Using its own MiXCR run on the 5' RACE reads, TCRdb lists one record per CDR3 protein. Of approximately 160,000 distinct CDR3 sequences in the sample, about a tenth were seen once. The sample comes from a study of T cells after yellow fever vaccination. Overall study: For low cell numbers, libraries were made with SMART-Seq v4 Ultra Low Input. Points from the study as a whole: Compared with primary, the secondary response was weaker and peaked at day 5, not 15. Most primary-vaccination clones recurred post-booster (around 95% CD4, 88% CD8). CD4 and CD8 compartments shared a small share of clonotypes, likely from convergent recombination.

The V call is TRBV6-1, the J call TRBJ1-2; D is ambiguous. The input for sequencing was CD8+ T cells sorted from PBMCs, taken 45 days after the yellow fever booster vaccination. The TCR sequence derives from a man younger than 35 who received the YFV17D yellow fever vaccine. In DNA form, the CDR3 reads TGTGCCAGCAGTGAAGACGGAGGGTTTACCCCCTATGGCTACACCTTC. As protein: CASSEDGGFTPYGYTF.